This TCR beta chain is from a study of T cell changes during pregnancy in multiple sclerosis. This clone appeared a single time. Germline trimming cut 6 bases from V and 8 bases from J; bases unmatched to any gene: 17. The germline gives CDR1 SGHTA, CDR2 FQGNSA. CDR3 length equals 17 residues. Sequencing was performed with immunoSEQ multiplex PCR; in TCRdb, only in-frame clones are kept and a portion is missing. This table holds some 60,000 clones, approximately 92% found once. This sequence was found in a female donor with multiple sclerosis, enrolled in a pregnancy study. The sequenced sample was peripheral blood, obtained in the first trimester of pregnancy. V gene TRBV7-2 combines with J gene TRBJ1-4, with 8 nucleotides matching TRBD1. The CDR3 sequence: CASSHARLGQGEEKLFF. The CDR3 nucleotides are TGTGCCAGCAGTCACGCGCGGTTAGGACAGGGAGAGGAAAAACTGTTTTTT.